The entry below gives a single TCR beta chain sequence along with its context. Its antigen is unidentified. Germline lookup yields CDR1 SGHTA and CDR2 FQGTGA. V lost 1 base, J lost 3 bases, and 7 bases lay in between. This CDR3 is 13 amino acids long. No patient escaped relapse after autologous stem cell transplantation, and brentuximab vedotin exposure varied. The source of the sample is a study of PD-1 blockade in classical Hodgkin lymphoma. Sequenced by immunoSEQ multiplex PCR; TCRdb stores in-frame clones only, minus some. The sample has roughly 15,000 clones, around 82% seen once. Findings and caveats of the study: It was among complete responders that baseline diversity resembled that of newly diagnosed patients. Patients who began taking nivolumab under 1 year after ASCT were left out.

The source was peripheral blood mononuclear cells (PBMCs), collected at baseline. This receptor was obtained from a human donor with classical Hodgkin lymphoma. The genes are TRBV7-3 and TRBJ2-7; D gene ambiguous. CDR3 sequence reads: CASSLMHGYEQYF. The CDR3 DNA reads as TGTGCCAGCAGCTTAATGCACGGCTACGAGCAGTACTTC.